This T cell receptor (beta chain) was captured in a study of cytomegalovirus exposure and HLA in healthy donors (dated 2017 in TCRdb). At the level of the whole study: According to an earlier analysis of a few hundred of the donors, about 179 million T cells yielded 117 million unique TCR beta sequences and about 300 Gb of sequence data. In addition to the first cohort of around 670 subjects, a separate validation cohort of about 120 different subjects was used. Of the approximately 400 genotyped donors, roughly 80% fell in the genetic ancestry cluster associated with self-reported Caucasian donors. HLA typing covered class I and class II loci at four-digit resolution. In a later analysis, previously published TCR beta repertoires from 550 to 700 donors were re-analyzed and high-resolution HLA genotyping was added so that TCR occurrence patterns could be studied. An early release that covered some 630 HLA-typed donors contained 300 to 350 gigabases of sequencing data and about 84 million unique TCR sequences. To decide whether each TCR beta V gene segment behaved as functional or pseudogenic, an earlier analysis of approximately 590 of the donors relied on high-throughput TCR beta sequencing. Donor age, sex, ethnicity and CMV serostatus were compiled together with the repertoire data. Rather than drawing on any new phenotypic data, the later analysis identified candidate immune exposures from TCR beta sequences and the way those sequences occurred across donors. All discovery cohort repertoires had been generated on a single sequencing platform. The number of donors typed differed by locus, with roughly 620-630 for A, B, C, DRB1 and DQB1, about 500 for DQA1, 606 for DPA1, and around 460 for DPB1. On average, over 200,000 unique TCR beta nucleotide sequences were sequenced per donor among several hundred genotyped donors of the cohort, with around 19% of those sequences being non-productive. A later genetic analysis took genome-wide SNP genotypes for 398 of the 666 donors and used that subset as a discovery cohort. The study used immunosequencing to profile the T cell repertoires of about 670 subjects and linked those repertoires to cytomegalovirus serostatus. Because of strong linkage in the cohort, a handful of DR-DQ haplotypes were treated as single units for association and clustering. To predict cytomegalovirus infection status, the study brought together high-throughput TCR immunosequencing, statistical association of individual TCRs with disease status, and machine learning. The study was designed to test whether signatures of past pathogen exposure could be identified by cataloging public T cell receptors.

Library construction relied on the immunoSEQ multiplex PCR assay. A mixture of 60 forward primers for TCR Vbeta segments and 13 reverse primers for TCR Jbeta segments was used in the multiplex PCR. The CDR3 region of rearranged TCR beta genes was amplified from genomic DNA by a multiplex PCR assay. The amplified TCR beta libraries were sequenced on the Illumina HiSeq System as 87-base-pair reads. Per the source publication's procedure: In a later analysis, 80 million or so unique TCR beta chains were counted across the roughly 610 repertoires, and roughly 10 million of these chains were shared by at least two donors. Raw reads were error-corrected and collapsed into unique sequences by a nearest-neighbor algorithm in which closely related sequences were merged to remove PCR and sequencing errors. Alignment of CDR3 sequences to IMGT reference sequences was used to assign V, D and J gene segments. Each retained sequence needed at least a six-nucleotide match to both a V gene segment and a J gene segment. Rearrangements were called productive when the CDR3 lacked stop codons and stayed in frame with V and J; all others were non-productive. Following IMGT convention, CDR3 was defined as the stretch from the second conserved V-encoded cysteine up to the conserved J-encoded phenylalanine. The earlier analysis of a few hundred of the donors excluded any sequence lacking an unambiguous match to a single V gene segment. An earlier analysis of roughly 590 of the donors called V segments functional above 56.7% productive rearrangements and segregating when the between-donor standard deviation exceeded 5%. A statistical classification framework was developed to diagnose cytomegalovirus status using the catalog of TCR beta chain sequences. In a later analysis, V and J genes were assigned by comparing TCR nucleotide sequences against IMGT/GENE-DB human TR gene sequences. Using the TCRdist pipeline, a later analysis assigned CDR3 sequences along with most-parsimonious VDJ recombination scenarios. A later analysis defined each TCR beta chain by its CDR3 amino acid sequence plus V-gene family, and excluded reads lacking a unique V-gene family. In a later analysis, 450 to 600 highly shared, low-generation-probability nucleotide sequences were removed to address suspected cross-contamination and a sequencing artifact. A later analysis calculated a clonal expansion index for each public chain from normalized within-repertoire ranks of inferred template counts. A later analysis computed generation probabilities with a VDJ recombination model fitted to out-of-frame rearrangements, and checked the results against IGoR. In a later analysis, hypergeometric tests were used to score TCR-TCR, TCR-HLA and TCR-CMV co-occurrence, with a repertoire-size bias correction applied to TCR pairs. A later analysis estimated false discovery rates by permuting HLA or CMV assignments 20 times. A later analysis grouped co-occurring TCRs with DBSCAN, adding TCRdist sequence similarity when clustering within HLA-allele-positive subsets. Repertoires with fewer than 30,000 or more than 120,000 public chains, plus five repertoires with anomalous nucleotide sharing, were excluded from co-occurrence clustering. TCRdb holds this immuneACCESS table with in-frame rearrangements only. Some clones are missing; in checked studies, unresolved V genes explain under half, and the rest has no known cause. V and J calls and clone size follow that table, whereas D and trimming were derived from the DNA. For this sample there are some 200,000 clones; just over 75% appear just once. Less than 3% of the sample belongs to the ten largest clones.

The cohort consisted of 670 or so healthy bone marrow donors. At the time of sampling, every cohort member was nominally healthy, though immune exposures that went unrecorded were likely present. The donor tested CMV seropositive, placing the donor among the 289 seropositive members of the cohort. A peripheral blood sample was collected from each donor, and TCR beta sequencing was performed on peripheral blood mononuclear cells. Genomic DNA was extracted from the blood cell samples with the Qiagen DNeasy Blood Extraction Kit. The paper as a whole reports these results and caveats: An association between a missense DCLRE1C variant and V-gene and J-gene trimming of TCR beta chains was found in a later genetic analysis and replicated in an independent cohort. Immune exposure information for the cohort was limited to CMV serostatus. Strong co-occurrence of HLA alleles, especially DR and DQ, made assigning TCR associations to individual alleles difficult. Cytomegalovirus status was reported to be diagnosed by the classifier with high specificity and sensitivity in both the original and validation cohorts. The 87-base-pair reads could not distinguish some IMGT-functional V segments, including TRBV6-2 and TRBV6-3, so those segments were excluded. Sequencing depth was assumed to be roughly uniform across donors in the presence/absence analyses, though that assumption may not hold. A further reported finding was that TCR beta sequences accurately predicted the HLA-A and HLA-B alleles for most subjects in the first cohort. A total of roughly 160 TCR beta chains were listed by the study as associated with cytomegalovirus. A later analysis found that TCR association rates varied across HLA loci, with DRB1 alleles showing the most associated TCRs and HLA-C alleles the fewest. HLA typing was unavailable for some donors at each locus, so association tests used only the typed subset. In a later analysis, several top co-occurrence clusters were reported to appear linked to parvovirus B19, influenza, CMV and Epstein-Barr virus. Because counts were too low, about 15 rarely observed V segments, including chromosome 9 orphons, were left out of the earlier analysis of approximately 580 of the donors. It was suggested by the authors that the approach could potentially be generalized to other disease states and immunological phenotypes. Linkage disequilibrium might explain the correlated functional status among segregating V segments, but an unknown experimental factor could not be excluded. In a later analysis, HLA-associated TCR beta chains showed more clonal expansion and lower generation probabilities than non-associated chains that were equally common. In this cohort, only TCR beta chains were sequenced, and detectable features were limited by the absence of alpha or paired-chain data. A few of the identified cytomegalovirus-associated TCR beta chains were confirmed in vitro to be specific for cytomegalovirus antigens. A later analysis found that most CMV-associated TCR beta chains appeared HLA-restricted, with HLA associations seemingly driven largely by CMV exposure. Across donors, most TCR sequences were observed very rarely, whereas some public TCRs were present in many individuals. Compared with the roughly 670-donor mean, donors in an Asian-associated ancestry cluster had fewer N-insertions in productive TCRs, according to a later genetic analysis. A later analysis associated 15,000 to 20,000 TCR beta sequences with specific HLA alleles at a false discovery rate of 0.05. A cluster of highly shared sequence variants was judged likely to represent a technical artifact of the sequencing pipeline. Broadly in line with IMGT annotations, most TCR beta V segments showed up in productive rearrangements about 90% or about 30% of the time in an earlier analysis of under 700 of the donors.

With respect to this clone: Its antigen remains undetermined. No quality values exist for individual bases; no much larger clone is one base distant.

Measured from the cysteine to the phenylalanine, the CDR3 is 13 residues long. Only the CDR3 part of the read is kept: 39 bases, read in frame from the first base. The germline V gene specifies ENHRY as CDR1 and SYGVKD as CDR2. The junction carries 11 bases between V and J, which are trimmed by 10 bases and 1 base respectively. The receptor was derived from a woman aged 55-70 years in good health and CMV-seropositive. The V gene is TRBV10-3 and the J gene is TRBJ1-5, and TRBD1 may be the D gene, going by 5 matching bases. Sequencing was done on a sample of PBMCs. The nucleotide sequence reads TGTGCCACCGGAGGGACCAGCAATCAGCCCCAGCATTTT. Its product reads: CATGGTSNQPQHF.